Described below is a single T cell receptor (beta chain) sequence and its context. Its antigen is as yet unknown. These data come from a study of cytomegalovirus exposure and HLA in healthy donors. Study-wide results and caveats: Analyzed later, most CMV-associated TCR beta chains appeared HLA-restricted. HLA alleles were associated with 15,000 to 20,000 TCR beta sequences in a later analysis at 0.05 false discovery rate.

Trimming removed 2 bases from V and 4 bases from J; junction bases left unmatched: 4. The CDR3 consists of 15 residues. CDR1 and CDR2 from the germline V gene are MDHEN and SYDVKM. 60 Vbeta and 13 Jbeta primers were used in PCR. In the original workflow: Approximately 9.9 million shared chains were among the roughly 80 million unique TCR beta chains that a later analysis counted. Sequencing was performed with immunoSEQ multiplex PCR; in TCRdb, only in-frame clones are kept and a portion is missing. The V and J calls and clone size come from that table; D and trimming were worked out from the DNA. Of 100,000 to 120,000 clones detected, around 88% appear once; the ten largest clones hold less than 2%.

The gene calls are TRBV28 and TRBJ1-5; 8 nucleotides match TRBD1. The clonotype comes from a man in his forties or fifties in good health and CMV-seronegative. What was sequenced was PBMCs. The CDR3 spells CASSLPGGRNQPQHF. CDR3 DNA: TGTGCCAGCAGTTTACCAGGGGGCAGAAATCAGCCCCAGCATTTT.